This entry lists 30 T cell receptor beta chains sequenced from one sample in a study of blood T cells in healthy people across ages. Primed by a sample-barcoded 5' primer and a J-beta primer mix, a second PCR proceeded for about 7 to 11 cycles. TCRdb ran MiXCR on the 5' RACE reads and lists one entry per CDR3 protein. The table includes a few hundred thousand distinct CDR3 sequences, 25% to 30% detected once. The specimen sequenced was blood. The receptors come from a woman in her 70s in good health.

J is TRBJ2-5 and V is TRBV6-2 or TRBV6-3; a possible D gene is TRBD1 (6 bases). Judging by the DNA end, TRBJ2-1 fits better; the J call may be wrong. The CDR3 contains 12 residues. Per the germline V gene, CDR1 is MNHEY and CDR2 is SVGEGT. The DNA of the CDR3 is TGTGCCAGCAGGCTTTACAGGGCCGAGCAGTTCTTC. Its translation: CASRLYRAEQFF.

This clonotype has a handful of counts. The chain couples TRBV18 to TRBJ2-5; D is undetermined. CDR1 and CDR2 (germline): KGHSH, LQKENI. This CDR3 is 13 amino acids long. Trimming cost V 4 bases and J 4 bases, with 10 bases left between them. CDR3 protein: CASSQSRSETQYF. As DNA, the CDR3 is TGTGCCAGCTCACAGTCTCGTTCAGAGACCCAGTACTTC.

This clonotype was seen repeatedly, ten times or more. The CDR3 nucleotides read TGCAGCGTCCGGACCACAGGGGAGACCCAGTACTTC. Residues: CSVRTTGETQYF. The chain is built from TRBV29-1 and TRBJ2-5, with D possibly being TRBD1 (6 bases). CDR3 length: 12 residues. V was cut by 6 bases and J by 5 bases, with 13 bases left in between. The germline V gene has CDR1 SQVTM and CDR2 ANQGSEA. Based on the CDR3 plus reference TRBV29-1 and TRBJ2-5, the full variable domain is SAVISQKPSRDICQRGTSLTIQCQVDSQVTMMFWYRQQPGQSLTLIATANQGSEATYESGFVIDKFPISRPNLTFSTLTVSNMSPEDSSIYLCSVRTTGETQYFGPGTRLLVL.

The chain links TRBV5-1 to TRBJ2-5; TRBD1 matches 9 bases. Gene TRBJ2-1 matches the end of the DNA better, so the J call may be wrong. There are 16 residues in the CDR3. Germline loops: CDR1 SGHRS, CDR2 YFSETQ. The CDR3: CASSLGGTGFHNEQFF. The DNA for the CDR3 is TGCGCCAGCAGCTTAGGAGGGACAGGGTTCCACAATGAGCAGTTCTTC.

The sample holds a few counts of this clonotype. This chain uses TRBV5-1 with TRBJ2-7; D may be TRBD2 (6 bases). CDR3 length: 15 amino acids. The V end was cut by 4 bases, the J end by 1 base, with 15 bases between. Germline values: CDR1 SGHRS, CDR2 YFSETQ. In DNA form, the CDR3 reads TGCGCCAGCAGCGGCCGGGACTCGGCGTCCTACGAGCAGTACTTC. Translated, it gives CASSGRDSASYEQYF.

The gene calls are TRBV5-1 and TRBJ2-2; D is perhaps TRBD1 (5 bases). Trimming pared 0 bases from V and 5 bases from J, leaving 14 bases between. The CDR3 extends over 16 amino acids. Germline CDR1 SGHRS, CDR2 YFSETQ. The DNA of the CDR3 is TGCGCCAGCAGCTTGGCCAGGCAGGGCCAAACCGGGGAGCTGTTTTTT. Its protein is CASSLARQGQTGELFF.

This clonotype showed up just a few times. The genes are TRBV7-9 and TRBJ2-2; D is possibly TRBD2 (6 bases). This CDR3 has 16 amino acids. Germline V gene sequence: CDR1 SEHNR, CDR2 FQNEAQ (reference sequence). The germline V and J ends were trimmed by 5 bases and 0 bases, with 13 bases remaining between them. CDR3 protein: CASSPGGGANTGELFF. The CDR3 region has the DNA TGTGCCAGCAGCCCCGGAGGCGGGGCGAACACCGGGGAGCTGTTTTTT.

This clonotype was detected only a few times. The V gene is TRBV20-1, the J gene TRBJ2-1; D unresolved. CDR1 and CDR2 (germline): DFQATT, SNEGSKA (reference sequence). Deletions cut 6 bases from V and 0 bases from J, with 6 bases between. The CDR3 runs to 12 residues. CDR3: CSAWSSYNEQFF. CDR3 bases: TGCAGTGCATGGAGCTCCTACAATGAGCAGTTCTTC.

The chain uses TRBV7-9 and TRBJ1-5; no clear D gene. Trimming took 1 base from V and 9 from J, leaving 13 bases between them. The germline CDR1 and CDR2 sequences are SEHNR and FQNEAQ (reference sequence). The CDR3 runs to 14 residues. CDR3 in amino acids: CASSLGRGNGPQHF. The CDR3 coding sequence is TGTGCCAGCAGCTTAGGCCGGGGAAACGGGCCCCAGCATTTT.

This clonotype has only a few counts. The DNA for the CDR3 is TGTGCCAGCAGCTCTACACAGGGAATGACAGATACGCAGTATTTT. The encoded protein is CASSSTQGMTDTQYF. This chain links TRBV11-2 with TRBJ2-3; D possibly corresponds to TRBD1 (6 bases). The CDR3 contains 15 residues. Looked up from germline, CDR1 is SGHAT and CDR2 is FQNNGV. V lost 4 bases, J lost 3 bases, and 14 bases lay in between.

The chain uses TRBV20-1 and TRBJ2-1; no clear D gene. The ends were cut back, 0 bases at V and 2 bases at J, with 5 bases in the middle. CDR3 size: 13 residues. Germline loops: CDR1 DFQATT, CDR2 SNEGSKA (reference sequence). For the CDR3, the DNA is TGCAGTGCTAGAGATCCGGCCTACAATGAGCAGTTCTTC. Its protein is CSARDPAYNEQFF.

The rearrangement joins TRBV7-2 to TRBJ2-5, with 10 nucleotides matching TRBD2. The tail of the sequence fits TRBJ2-1 better, so the J call may be wrong. Germline V gives CDR1 SGHTA, CDR2 FQGNSA. The CDR3 is made up of 16 amino acids. The CDR3 bases are TGTGCCAGCAGGGTGCAGGGGACTAGCGAACACTCAGGGCAGTTCTTC. Residues: CASRVQGTSEHSGQFF.

The sample holds a few counts of this clonotype. V and J are TRBV12-3 or TRBV12-4 and TRBJ1-2; a weak D match, TRBD1 (6 bases). The CDR3 length is 14 residues. The V gene lost 3 bases and the J gene lost 8 bases, with 16 bases spanning the gap. The CDR3 loop reads CASSFIGGRSGYTF. In DNA, the CDR3 is TGTGCCAGCAGTTTCATTGGGGGGCGAAGCGGCTACACCTTC.

The chain has TRBV20-1 and TRBJ2-5; 9 bases are a match to TRBD1. This CDR3 comprises 15 residues. Germline V gives CDR1 DFQATT, CDR2 SNEGSKA (reference sequence). J lost 2 bases, V lost 3 bases, and 7 bases had no gene match. CDR3 sequence reads: CSARALGTGQETQYF. DNA for the CDR3: TGCAGTGCTAGGGCTCTGGGGACAGGGCAAGAGACCCAGTACTTC.

This clonotype was seen repeatedly, ten times or more. The chain combines TRBV10-3 with TRBJ2-1, with D possibly matching TRBD2 (5 bases). Trimming took 3 bases from V and 16 from J, leaving 13 bases between them. Germline CDR1 ENHRY, CDR2 SYGVKD. The CDR3 contains 11 residues. The CDR3: CAISDEAVLFF. CDR3 nucleotide sequence: TGTGCCATCAGTGACGAAGCGGTGCTCTTCTTC.

This clonotype was counted only a few times. The chain links TRBV7-2 to TRBJ2-7; 8 nucleotides agree with TRBD1. Germline V lookup: CDR1 SGHTA, CDR2 FQGNSA. This CDR3 comprises 15 residues. Germline trimming cut 5 bases from V and 0 bases from J; bases unmatched to any gene: 6. The DNA for the CDR3 is TGTGCCAGCAGCCGTTCCGGGACAGGCTCCTACGAGCAGTACTTC. Translated: CASSRSGTGSYEQYF.

J is TRBJ2-5 and V is TRBV7-2; 12 positions agree with TRBD2. The ends lost 5 bases at V and 7 bases at J; junction bases unmatched: 11. Germline V CDR1 and CDR2: SGHTA, FQGNSA. This CDR3 has 16 amino acids. CDR3 in amino acids: CASSPGLAGNTGTQYF. CDR3 bases: TGTGCCAGCAGCCCTGGACTAGCGGGGAATACCGGGACCCAGTACTTC.

The chain couples TRBV30 to TRBJ2-3, with D tentatively TRBD1 or TRBD2 (7 bases each). Trimming removed 5 bases from V and 10 bases from J, with 19 bases in between. Germline V CDR1 and CDR2: GTSNPN, SVGIG (reference sequence). The CDR3 has 13 residues. CDR3 sequence (DNA): TGTGCCTGGGGCAGGGGGGGCAGTCGGGCGCAGTATTTT. Residues: CAWGRGGSRAQYF. Together with reference TRBV30 and TRBJ2-3, the CDR3 gives the full variable domain: SQTIHQWPATLVQPVGSPLSLECTVEGTSNPNLYWYRQAAGRGLQLLFYSVGIGQISSEVPQNLSASRPQDRQFILSSKKLLLSDSGFYLCAWGRGGSRAQYFGPGTRLTVL.

This clonotype was counted at least ten times. The chain employs TRBV20-1 and TRBJ2-3, with 7 positions matching TRBD2. The V and J ends lost 3 bases and 3 bases, in that order; junction bases with no gene match: 6. From germline, CDR1 is DFQATT and CDR2 SNEGSKA (reference sequence). The CDR3 consists of 14 residues. CDR3 sequence: CSARDERGTDTQYF. The CDR3 nucleotides read TGCAGTGCTAGGGACGAGCGGGGAACAGATACGCAGTATTTT.

This clonotype was detected only once. The V gene is TRBV12-3 or TRBV12-4, the J gene TRBJ2-3; TRBD2 agrees at 8 bases. V lost 1 base, J lost 11 bases, and 11 bases stayed unmatched. The CDR3 runs to 15 residues. CDR3 region: CASSLGVAGSDVQYF. The CDR3 nucleotides read TGTGCCAGCAGTTTAGGAGTAGCGGGGTCAGATGTGCAGTATTTT.

There are many counts of this clonotype. The V call is TRBV12-3 or TRBV12-4, the J call TRBJ2-7; tentative D call: TRBD1 (5 bases). The CDR3 is 15 residues long. V lost 9 bases and J lost 7, with 25 bases in between. In nucleotides, the CDR3 is TGTGCCAGTTCAATAGGTGGGCAGGGTATGTGGGAGCAGTACTTC. Residues: CASSIGGQGMWEQYF.

The rearrangement links TRBV20-1 to TRBJ2-5, with TRBD2 identical over 9 bases. Germline trimming cut 5 bases from V and 1 base from J; bases unmatched to any gene: 8. This CDR3 spans 15 amino acids. Germline V gene data show CDR1 as DFQATT and CDR2 as SNEGSKA (reference sequence). CDR3 bases: TGCAGTGCTGTTAGCGGGGGCTCTGTCCAAGAGACCCAGTACTTC. Protein sequence: CSAVSGGSVQETQYF.

This clonotype was seen repeatedly, ten times or more. The chain combines TRBV10-3 with TRBJ1-1, with D possibly being TRBD1 (5 bases). The CDR3 is 16 amino acids. Trimming removed 3 bases at V and 2 bases at J, with 16 bases between. Germline V gene lookup returns CDR1 ENHRY and CDR2 SYGVKD. The CDR3 sequence: CAISDPSRDGNTEAFF. The CDR3 region has the DNA TGTGCCATCAGTGATCCCTCCAGGGATGGAAACACTGAAGCTTTCTTT.

This clonotype occurred a few times. One junction end does not reproduce the germline sequence, and a read error may be involved. The chain links TRBV2 to TRBJ2-7; possible D gene TRBD1, 7 bases. The CDR3 sequence is 14 residues long. Germline CDR1 and CDR2: SNHLY and FYNNEI. This chain's CDR3 is CAGRLYWAGGEQYF. In nucleotides, the CDR3 is TGTGCCGGCAGGTTATATTGGGCAGGGGGGGAGCAGTACTTC.

This clonotype has a handful of counts. CDR3 sequence: CASSPRSTSTDTQYF. The CDR3 DNA follows: TGCGCCAGCAGCCCCCGCAGTACTAGCACAGATACGCAGTATTTT. The rearrangement links TRBV4-1 to TRBJ2-3; D is unresolved. Germline V gene lookup returns CDR1 MGHRA and CDR2 YSYEKL. There are 15 residues in the CDR3. Trimming took off 4 bases at V and 0 bases at J, with 11 bases between the two ends.

This rearrangement joins TRBV9 to TRBJ2-5, with D possibly being TRBD1 (5 bases). The CDR3 is 14 residues long. With 0 bases removed from V and 5 bases from J, the gap between germline ends came to 11 bases. Germline lookup yields CDR1 SGDLS and CDR2 YYNGEE. CDR3 loop: CASSVVSAGETQYF. CDR3 bases: TGTGCCAGCAGCGTAGTTTCAGCAGGGGAGACCCAGTACTTC.

The chain couples TRBV5-1 to TRBJ1-1; 8 nucleotides line up with TRBD1. Unmatched junction bases numbered 8, after V lost 3 bases and J lost 7 bases. This CDR3 has 14 residues. The germline gives CDR1 SGHRS, CDR2 YFSETQ. The CDR3 bases are TGCGCCAGCAGCTCGACCACAGGGGGAAGTGAAGCTTTCTTT. Residues: CASSSTTGGSEAFF.

The chain is built from TRBV20-1 and TRBJ1-1; perhaps TRBD1 as D (6 bases). Germline V gives CDR1 DFQATT, CDR2 SNEGSKA (reference sequence). This CDR3 is 14 amino acids long. V was pared by 0 bases and J by 7 bases, with 15 bases between. CDR3 amino acids: CSARDRLTGIEAFF. The DNA for the CDR3 is TGCAGTGCTAGAGATCGGTTAACAGGGATTGAAGCTTTCTTT.

This chain links TRBV3-1 with TRBJ1-1; D possibly corresponds to TRBD1 (6 bases). Trimming shortened V by 3 bases and J by 4 bases, and 12 bases separated the two germline ends. Germline V CDR1 and CDR2: LGHDT, YNNKEL (reference sequence). This CDR3 has 14 amino acids. CDR3 coding DNA: TGTGCCAGCAGCCAGGGGGGGCTTGTCACTGAAGCTTTCTTT. This codes for CASSQGGLVTEAFF.

The V gene is TRBV19, the J gene TRBJ2-3; 7 bases are a match to TRBD2. This CDR3 spans 16 amino acids. The V gene end was trimmed by 4 bases and the J gene end by 6 bases; junction bases not matched to a gene: 13. CDR1 and CDR2 from the germline V gene are LNHDA and SQIVND (reference sequence). For the CDR3, the DNA is TGTGCCAGTAGTACCTTAGCGGGTTTCGCCACGGATACGCAGTATTTT. The encoded protein is CASSTLAGFATDTQYF.